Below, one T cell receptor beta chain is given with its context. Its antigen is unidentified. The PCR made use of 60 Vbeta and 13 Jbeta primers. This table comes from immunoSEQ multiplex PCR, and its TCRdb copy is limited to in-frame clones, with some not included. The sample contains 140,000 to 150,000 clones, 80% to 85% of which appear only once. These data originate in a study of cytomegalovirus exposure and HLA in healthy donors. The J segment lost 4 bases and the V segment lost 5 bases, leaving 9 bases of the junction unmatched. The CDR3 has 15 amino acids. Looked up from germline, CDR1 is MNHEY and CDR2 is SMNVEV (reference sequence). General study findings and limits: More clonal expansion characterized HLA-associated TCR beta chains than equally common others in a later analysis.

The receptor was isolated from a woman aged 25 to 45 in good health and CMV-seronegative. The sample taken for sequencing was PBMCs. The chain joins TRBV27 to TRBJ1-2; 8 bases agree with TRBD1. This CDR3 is CASSPRQGAVYGYTF. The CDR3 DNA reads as TGTGCCAGCAGTCCTCGGCAGGGGGCTGTCTATGGCTACACCTTC.